Shown below are 15 T cell receptor beta chains from a single sample sequenced in a study of cytomegalovirus exposure and HLA in healthy donors. Use of 60 Vbeta and 13 Jbeta primers characterized the PCR. Libraries were prepared by immunoSEQ multiplex PCR; TCRdb keeps only in-frame clonotypes and omits some of them. The sample consists of about 140,000 clones, approximately 79% of them appearing once. Sequencing was done on a sample of PBMCs. These receptors were obtained from a man in his forties in good health and CMV-seropositive.

V usage is TRBV19 and J usage is TRBJ2-7, with a tentative D call TRBD1 (5 bases). V gave up 3 bases and J gave up 3 bases, with 12 bases separating them. Germline V gives CDR1 LNHDA, CDR2 SQIVND (reference sequence). The CDR3 is 14 residues long. CDR3: CASSIGDRGYEQYF. CDR3 in DNA: TGTGCCAGTAGTATTGGAGACAGAGGCTACGAGCAGTACTTC.

The chain couples TRBV6-5 to TRBJ1-6; TRBD1 is a possible D gene (5 bases). The germline V gene has CDR1 MNHEY and CDR2 SVGAGI. This CDR3 comprises 15 residues. Deletions cut 6 bases from V and 7 bases from J, with 16 bases between. The CDR3 reads CASSRPQGYNSPLHF. CDR3 in DNA: TGTGCCAGCAGCAGGCCCCAGGGATACAATTCACCCCTCCACTTT.

This clone was found once. The V call is TRBV6-1, the J call TRBJ1-6; D gene uncertain. Looked up from germline, CDR1 is MNHNS and CDR2 is SASEGT. The CDR3 is 16 residues long. V lost 2 bases and J lost 9, with 17 bases in between. The chain's CDR3 is CASSEFSGVVGSPLHF. The CDR3 DNA is TGTGCCAGCAGTGAATTTTCGGGAGTTGTTGGTTCACCCCTCCACTTT.

This clone was found once. This chain uses TRBV5-5 with TRBJ1-2, with no clear D. This CDR3 has 15 residues. Between the trimmed V and J ends, which lost 1 base and 1 base, there was a span of 11 bases. Germline values: CDR1 SGHKS, CDR2 YYEKEE (reference sequence). The CDR3 region has the DNA TGTGCCAGCAGCTTGTCTGGCAGGCTTAACTATGGCTACACCTTC. It specifies CASSLSGRLNYGYTF.

This sequence joins TRBV27 and TRBJ2-7; 8 positions match TRBD1. Germline CDR1 is MNHEY and CDR2 is SMNVEV (reference sequence). This CDR3 is built from 15 residues. The ends lost 6 bases at V and 7 bases at J; junction bases unmatched: 14. The CDR3 coding sequence is TGTGCCAGCAGAGCAGGGGGCGTGTTACGTGGGGAGCAGTACTTC. This sequence encodes CASRAGGVLRGEQYF.

The chain has TRBV18 and TRBJ1-2; D ambiguous. The CDR3 loop spans 13 amino acids. V lost 6 bases to trimming and J lost 5 bases, with 13 bases between them. Germline loops: CDR1 KGHSH, CDR2 LQKENI. This CDR3 reads CASSSDQVYGYTF. The CDR3 DNA reads as TGTGCCAGCTCCTCAGACCAGGTTTATGGCTACACCTTC.

The chain couples TRBV2 to TRBJ2-3; no reliable D call. Per germline, CDR1 SNHLY and CDR2 FYNNEI. CDR3 length equals 13 residues. V lost 4 bases and J lost 3, with 8 bases in between. In nucleotides, the CDR3 is TGTGCCAGCAGTGCGGTGGTGACAGATACGCAGTATTTT. Its protein is CASSAVVTDTQYF.

This chain links TRBV7-8 with TRBJ2-1; TRBD2 might be the D (5 bases). V lost 3 bases and J lost 8, with 14 bases in between. Germline values: CDR1 SGHVS, CDR2 FQNEAQ. The CDR3 is made up of 14 amino acids. This CDR3 reads CASSLGAEIDEQFF. CDR3 nucleotides: TGTGCCAGCAGCTTGGGAGCGGAAATCGATGAGCAGTTCTTC.

This chain uses TRBV27 with TRBJ1-2; D call uncertain. Germline CDR1 is MNHEY and CDR2 is SMNVEV (reference sequence). Trimming took off 2 bases at V and 5 bases at J, with 9 bases between the two ends. The length of the CDR3 is 13 residues. The CDR3 loop reads CASSLMSGYGYTF. In DNA form, the CDR3 reads TGTGCCAGCAGTTTAATGTCAGGTTATGGCTACACCTTC.

As DNA, the CDR3 is TGTGCCATCAGTAGGGGTCTCTCGCGGGGCTACACCTTC. Its translation is CAISRGLSRGYTF. V gene TRBV7-6 combines with J gene TRBJ1-2, with D possibly being TRBD1 (5 bases). There are 13 residues in the CDR3. The V end lost 10 bases, the J end lost 8 bases, and 20 bases lay between the germline ends. Germline assignment: CDR1 SGHVS and CDR2 FNYEAQ.

The gene calls are TRBV5-1 and TRBJ1-1; perhaps TRBD1 as D (6 bases). V was clipped by 2 bases and J by 7 bases, with 18 bases between them. From germline, CDR1 is SGHRS and CDR2 YFSETQ. This CDR3 has 15 amino acids. As DNA, the CDR3 is TGCGCCAGCAGCTTAGGGGGTACTGTGGTTAATGAAGCTTTCTTT. Protein product: CASSLGGTVVNEAFF.

The V gene is TRBV5-1, the J gene TRBJ2-5; 12 bases align to TRBD1. The germline V gene encodes CDR1 SGHRS and CDR2 YFSETQ. After removal of 1 base from V and 4 bases from J, the junction contained 11 bases not matched to a gene. The CDR3 contains 18 residues. The CDR3 sequence is CASSLRFTGQGAGETQYF. CDR3 bases: TGCGCCAGCAGCTTGAGATTCACGGGACAGGGGGCTGGAGAGACCCAGTACTTC.

The CDR3 is CATSRQMNTEAFF. The CDR3 nucleotides are TGTGCCACCTCTAGACAGATGAACACTGAAGCTTTCTTT. The J gene is TRBJ1-1, the V gene TRBV15, with a weak D call TRBD1 (5 bases). CDR1 LNHNV and CDR2 YYDKDF come from the germline V gene (reference sequence). The CDR3 is 13 amino acids. Trimming took off 8 bases at V and 0 bases at J, with 10 bases between the two ends.

This clone has a single count. J is TRBJ1-2 and V is TRBV11-2; no clear D gene. CDR1 SGHAT and CDR2 FQNNGV come from the germline V gene. The V end lost 0 bases, the J end lost 7 bases, and 9 bases lay between the germline ends. The CDR3 runs to 13 residues. The CDR3 region has the DNA TGTGCCAGCAGCTTAGATTATGAGGTTGGCTACACCTTC. Its translation: CASSLDYEVGYTF.

This rearrangement joins TRBV10-3 to TRBJ1-1, with a possible D match to TRBD1 (6 bases). The V and J ends lost 10 bases and 0 bases respectively, with 12 bases between them. Germline values: CDR1 ENHRY, CDR2 SYGVKD. CDR3 size: 13 residues. The CDR3 reads CATTDRMNTEAFF. The CDR3 nucleotides are TGTGCCACCACGGACAGAATGAACACTGAAGCTTTCTTT.